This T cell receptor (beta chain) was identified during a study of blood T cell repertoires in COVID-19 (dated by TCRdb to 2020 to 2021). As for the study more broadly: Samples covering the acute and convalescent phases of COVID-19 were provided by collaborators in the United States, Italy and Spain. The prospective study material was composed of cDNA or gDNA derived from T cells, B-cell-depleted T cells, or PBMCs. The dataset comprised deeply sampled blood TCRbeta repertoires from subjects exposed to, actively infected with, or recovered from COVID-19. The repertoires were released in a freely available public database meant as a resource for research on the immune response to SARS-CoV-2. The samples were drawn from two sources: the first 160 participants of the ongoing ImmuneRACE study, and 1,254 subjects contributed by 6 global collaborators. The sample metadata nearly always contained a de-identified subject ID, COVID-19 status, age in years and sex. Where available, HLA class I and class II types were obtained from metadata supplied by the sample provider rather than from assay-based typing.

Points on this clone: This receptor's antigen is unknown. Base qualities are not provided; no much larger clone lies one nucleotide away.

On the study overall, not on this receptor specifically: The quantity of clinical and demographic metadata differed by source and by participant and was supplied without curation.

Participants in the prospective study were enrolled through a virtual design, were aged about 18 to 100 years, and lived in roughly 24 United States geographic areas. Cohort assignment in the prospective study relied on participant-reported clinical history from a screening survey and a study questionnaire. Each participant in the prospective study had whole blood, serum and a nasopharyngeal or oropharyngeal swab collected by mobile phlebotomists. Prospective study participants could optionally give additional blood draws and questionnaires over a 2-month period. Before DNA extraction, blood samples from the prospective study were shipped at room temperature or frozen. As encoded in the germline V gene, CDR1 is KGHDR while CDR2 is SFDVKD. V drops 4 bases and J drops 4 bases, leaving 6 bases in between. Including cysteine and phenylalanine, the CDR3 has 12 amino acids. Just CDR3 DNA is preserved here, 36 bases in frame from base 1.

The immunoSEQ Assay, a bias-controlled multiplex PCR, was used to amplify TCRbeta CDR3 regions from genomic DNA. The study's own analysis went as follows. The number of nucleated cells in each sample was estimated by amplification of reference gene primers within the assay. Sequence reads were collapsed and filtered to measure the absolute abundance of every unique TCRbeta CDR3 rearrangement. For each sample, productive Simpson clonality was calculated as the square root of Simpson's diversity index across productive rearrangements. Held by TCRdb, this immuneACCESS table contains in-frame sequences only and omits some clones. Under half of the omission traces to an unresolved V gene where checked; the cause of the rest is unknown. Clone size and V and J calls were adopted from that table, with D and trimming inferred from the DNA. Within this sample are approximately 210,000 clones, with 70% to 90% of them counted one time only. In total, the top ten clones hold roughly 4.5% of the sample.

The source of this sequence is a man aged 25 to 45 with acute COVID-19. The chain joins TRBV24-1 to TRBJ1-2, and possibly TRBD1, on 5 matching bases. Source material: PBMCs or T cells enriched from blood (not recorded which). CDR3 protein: CATSEGLYGYTF. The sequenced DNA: TGTGCCACCAGTGAGGGACTCTATGGCTACACCTTC.